The 10 T cell receptor beta chains listed next were all sequenced from one sample in a study of blood T cell repertoires in COVID-19. Generated by immunoSEQ multiplex PCR, the TCRdb table keeps only in-frame clones and is missing some. The data hold some 23,000 clones, with approximately 92% observed a single time. The sequenced sample consisted of peripheral blood. These receptors were taken from a human donor in a cohort sampled during active COVID-19.

This chain links TRBV7-6 with TRBJ2-1; TRBD2 agrees at 14 bases. J gave up 0 bases and V 6 bases, and 4 bases lay outside the gene matches. This CDR3 spans 17 amino acids. CDR1 and CDR2 (germline): SGHVS, FNYEAQ. CDR3 nucleotides: TGTGCCAGCAGTAGACTAGCGGGGGGGAACTCCTACAATGAGCAGTTCTTC. Residues: CASSRLAGGNSYNEQFF.

V gene TRBV30 combines with J gene TRBJ1-1; maybe TRBD1 (5 bases). Germline CDR1 GTSNPN, CDR2 SVGIG (reference sequence). CDR3 size: 17 residues. Trimming took 3 bases from V and 1 from J, leaving 21 bases between them. Here the CDR3 DNA reads TGTGCCTGGAGCCCTGGTCCCCAGGGACTCCAGAACACTGAAGCTTTCTTT. As protein: CAWSPGPQGLQNTEAFF. The variable domain in full, completed from reference TRBV30 and TRBJ1-1, reads SQTIHQWPATLVQPVGSPLSLECTVEGTSNPNLYWYRQAAGRGLQLLFYSVGIGQISSEVPQNLSASRPQDRQFILSSKKLLLSDSGFYLCAWSPGPQGLQNTEAFFGQGTRLTVV.

The chain has TRBV5-6 and TRBJ2-7; TRBD1 agrees at 7 bases. Germline CDR1 SGHDT, CDR2 YYEEEE. Losses at the gene ends were 4 bases for V and 4 bases for J; bases not matched to a gene: 11. The CDR3 totals 15 residues. CDR3 coding DNA: TGTGCCAGCAGCCTCGCCGGGACAGAATTATACGAGCAGTACTTC. Protein sequence: CASSLAGTELYEQYF.

This CDR3 is CASSLGTRNTEAFF. The DNA for the CDR3 is TGTGCCAGCAGTTTGGGGACAAGGAACACTGAAGCTTTCTTT. The chain carries TRBV28 and TRBJ1-1, with D perhaps matching TRBD1 (6 bases). V lost 3 bases and J lost 1, with 9 bases in between. The CDR3 has 14 amino acids. The germline V gene has CDR1 MDHEN and CDR2 SYDVKM.

The chain carries TRBV7-9 and TRBJ2-7; 12 bases are a match to TRBD1. J gave up 5 bases and V 5 bases, and 10 bases lay outside the gene matches. The CDR3 spans 16 residues. Germline lookup yields CDR1 SEHNR and CDR2 FQNEAQ (reference sequence). CDR3 sequence: CASSPHPGQGADEQYF. CDR3 nucleotides: TGTGCCAGCAGCCCCCACCCGGGACAGGGGGCGGACGAGCAGTACTTC.

The CDR3 spells CASSPPTGGLGTQYF. In nucleotides, the CDR3 is TGTGCCAGCAGCCCACCGACAGGGGGTCTCGGTACGCAGTATTTT. The chain is built from TRBV11-3 and TRBJ2-3, with 9 bases identical to TRBD1. This CDR3 is built from 15 residues. Losses at the gene ends were 5 bases for V and 8 bases for J; bases not matched to a gene: 11. Germline V CDR1 and CDR2: SGHNT, YENEEA.

The CDR3 sequence is CATSDTRTGYGYTF. The CDR3 DNA is TGTGCCACCAGTGATACTCGAACAGGCTATGGCTACACCTTC. The gene calls are TRBV24-1 and TRBJ1-2; a possible D gene is TRBD1 (5 bases). This CDR3 is 14 amino acids long. The V gene lost 3 bases and the J gene lost 4 bases, with 11 bases spanning the gap. Germline V gives CDR1 KGHDR, CDR2 SFDVKD.

The chain combines TRBV19 with TRBJ2-5; 9 positions agree with TRBD2. Germline CDR1 is LNHDA and CDR2 is SQIVND (reference sequence). The CDR3 has 16 amino acids. V trimming: 5 bases; J trimming: 0 bases; junction bases outside the gene matches: 7. CDR3 DNA sequence: TGTGCCAGTAGTGTTCATAGCGGGGGCGACCAAGAGACCCAGTACTTC. Translating it yields CASSVHSGGDQETQYF.

This chain uses TRBV3-1 (or the pseudogene TRBV3-2) with TRBJ1-5; the D gene is possibly TRBD1 (5 bases). The ends were cut back, 0 bases at V and 7 bases at J, with 7 bases in the middle. The CDR3 is 13 amino acids. Germline V gives CDR1 LGHDT, CDR2 YNNKEL (reference sequence). The DNA for the CDR3 is TGTGCCAGCAGCCAAGACAGGGCCCAGCCCCAGCATTTT. Encoded protein: CASSQDRAQPQHF.

J is TRBJ1-1 and V is TRBV14; no reliable D call. The CDR3 consists of 13 residues. Trimming took off 6 bases at V and 1 base at J, with 9 bases between the two ends. Germline V lookup: CDR1 SGHDN, CDR2 FVKESK. CDR3 in amino acids: CASRSDTNTEAFF. In DNA, the CDR3 is TGTGCCAGCAGATCCGACACGAACACTGAAGCTTTCTTT.